The TCR beta chain under discussion was sequenced for a study of cytomegalovirus exposure and HLA in healthy donors. Regarding the study as a whole: Later analysis found that TCR beta chains associated with HLA were more clonally expanded than other, equally common chains. In a later analysis, common viral pathogens appeared linked to several of the most significant clusters. Previous analysis showed most TCR beta V segments were productive about 87% or about 30% of the time.

Turning to this clone: Antigen: not known.

This CDR3 has 15 amino acids. J was trimmed by 6 bases and V by 1 base; bases with no gene match: 4. Germline V gene lookup returns CDR1 GTSNPN and CDR2 SVGIG (reference sequence). The PCR had 60 Vbeta and 13 Jbeta primers. The table came from immunoSEQ multiplex PCR; TCRdb's copy has only in-frame clones and leaves some out. The sample lists around 98,000 clones; 75% to 85% were seen once. This clonotype originated in a woman in her thirties or forties in good health and CMV-seronegative. The sequenced sample was PBMCs. The chain has TRBV30 and TRBJ2-1; 12 bases map to TRBD2. The CDR3 region is CAWSASGGAFNEQFF. CDR3 nucleotide sequence: TGTGCCTGGAGTGCTAGCGGGGGGGCGTTCAATGAGCAGTTCTTC.